Below, 19 T cell receptor beta chains from the same sample are listed, as sequenced in a study of CD8+ T cells in alopecia areata. Treatment here: oral pan-JAK inhibitor, 5-10 mg twice daily. RNA was extracted and reverse transcribed into cDNA as the sequencing template. The protocol was immunoSEQ multiplex PCR, while the TCRdb copy is restricted to in-frame clones and leaves out a portion. The sample comprises about 210,000 clones, about 50% of which are singletons, and approximately 1.4% rests with the top ten. Sample: CD4+ T cells sorted from blood, taken at week 4, from a patient treated with tofacitinib. These receptors were collected from a human donor with alopecia areata.

For the CDR3, the DNA is TGCAGCGCGGGGGACGGCGGTGGCTACGAGCAGTACTTC. It codes for CSAGDGGGYEQYF. The rearrangement uses TRBV29-1 and TRBJ2-7; the D gene is possibly TRBD2 (6 bases). The CDR3 covers 13 residues. The germline V gene has CDR1 SQVTM and CDR2 ANQGSEA. Trimming pared 7 bases from V and 3 bases from J, leaving 16 bases between.

This rearrangement joins TRBV7-2 to TRBJ1-5; D might be TRBD1 (6 bases). This CDR3 is built from 16 residues. Looked up from germline, CDR1 is SGHTA and CDR2 is FQGNSA. V was shortened by 1 base and J by 3 bases, with 13 bases between the two germline ends. CDR3 protein: CASSLDPGVLNQPQHF. The CDR3 DNA sequence: TGTGCCAGCAGCTTAGACCCAGGGGTCCTCAATCAGCCCCAGCATTTT. The variable domain in full, completed from reference TRBV7-2 and TRBJ1-5, reads GAGVSQSPSNKVTEKGKDVELRCDPISGHTALYWYRQSLGQGLEFLIYFQGNSAPDKSGLPSDRFSAERTGGSVSTLTIQRTQQEDSAVYLCASSLDPGVLNQPQHFGDGTRLSIL.

J is TRBJ1-2 and V is TRBV6-1, with D hard to call. From germline, CDR1 is MNHNS and CDR2 SASEGT. The CDR3 has 8 amino acids. V lost 4 bases and J 9 bases, leaving 0 bases between the germline ends. The CDR3 protein is CASSGYTF. The CDR3 DNA is TGTGCCAGCAGTGGCTACACCTTC.

This chain connects TRBV18 to TRBJ1-2; D not resolved. The V gene lost 2 bases and the J gene lost 4 bases, with 5 bases spanning the gap. The germline V gene encodes CDR1 KGHSH and CDR2 LQKENI. CDR3 size: 12 residues. The CDR3 bases are TGTGCCAGCTCACCAAACGCCTATGGCTACACCTTC. It translates to CASSPNAYGYTF.

J is TRBJ1-1 and V is TRBV30, with unresolved D. Germline V CDR1 and CDR2: GTSNPN, SVGIG (reference sequence). V dropped 7 bases and J dropped 1 base, with 16 bases sitting between them. CDR3 length: 14 residues. DNA of the CDR3: TGTGCCTCCCGTCTAGGACGCTCGAACACTGAAGCTTTCTTT. This sequence encodes CASRLGRSNTEAFF.

This clone has more than one count but fewer than ten. CDR3 in DNA: TGTGCCACCAAGTGGGGGACAGGGAAACAGCCCCAGCATTTT. This encodes CATKWGTGKQPQHF. The V gene is TRBV19, the J gene TRBJ1-5; 9 bases line up with TRBD1. This CDR3 is 14 amino acids long. V shed 10 bases and J 7 bases; nucleotides not matched to a gene: 11. The germline V gene has CDR1 LNHDA and CDR2 SQIVND (reference sequence).

The rearrangement uses TRBV29-1 and TRBJ2-1; a possible D gene is TRBD2 (6 bases). The V gene lost 2 bases and the J gene lost 12 bases, with 14 bases spanning the gap. This CDR3 is built from 12 residues. The germline CDR1 and CDR2 sequences are SQVTM and ANQGSEA. The chain's CDR3 is CSVEKGGLPQFF. The DNA of the CDR3 is TGCAGCGTTGAAAAGGGAGGTCTGCCGCAGTTCTTC.

J is TRBJ2-3 and V is TRBV2; 12 bases are a match to TRBD2. The V and J ends lost 7 bases and 2 bases, in that order; junction bases with no gene match: 7. Germline V gene lookup returns CDR1 SNHLY and CDR2 FYNNEI. CDR3 length: 16 residues. CDR3 nucleotide sequence: TGTGCCAGCAAGAGGACTAGCGGGGTACCCACAGATACGCAGTATTTT. This sequence encodes CASKRTSGVPTDTQYF.

There are many counts of this clone. The chain links TRBV19 to TRBJ2-3; no clear D gene. The CDR3 sequence is 14 residues long. V lost 4 bases, J lost 2 bases, and 10 bases lay in between. CDR1 and CDR2 from the germline V gene are LNHDA and SQIVND (reference sequence). CDR3 protein: CASSTSRITDTQYF. Written as DNA, the CDR3 is TGTGCCAGTAGTACGTCCCGTATCACAGATACGCAGTATTTT.

The V call is TRBV6-5, the J call TRBJ1-1; D gene unclear. The CDR3 extends over 12 amino acids. Trimming shortened V by 6 bases and J by 11 bases, and 16 bases separated the two germline ends. Germline-derived CDR1 and CDR2 are MNHEY and SVGAGI. CDR3 sequence: CASSQNGRGAFF. The DNA of the CDR3 is TGTGCCAGCAGCCAAAACGGACGAGGGGCTTTCTTT.

The chain recombines TRBV6-6 with TRBJ1-2; D is undetermined. The germline CDR1 and CDR2 sequences are MNHNY and SVGAGI (reference sequence). Trimming cost V 0 bases and J 5 bases, with 7 bases left between them. This CDR3 comprises 13 residues. CDR3 amino acids: CASSYSRGYGYTF. DNA of the CDR3: TGTGCCAGCAGTTACTCGCGAGGGTATGGCTACACCTTC.

This chain joins TRBV29-1 and TRBJ1-1, with TRBD1 matching 10 bases. Germline CDR1 SQVTM, CDR2 ANQGSEA. The V segment lost 7 bases and the J segment 5 bases; nucleotides outside the gene matches: 10. The CDR3 loop spans 14 amino acids. DNA of the CDR3: TGCAGCGCTGATCGGACAGGGGGAAATACTGAAGCTTTCTTT. Translating it yields CSADRTGGNTEAFF. Full variable domain (outside the CDR3, taken from reference TRBV29-1 and TRBJ1-1): SAVISQKPSRDICQRGTSLTIQCQVDSQVTMMFWYRQQPGQSLTLIATANQGSEATYESGFVIDKFPISRPNLTFSTLTVSNMSPEDSSIYLCSADRTGGNTEAFFGQGTRLTVV.

The chain couples TRBV29-1 to TRBJ2-7; D gene ambiguous. Germline lookup yields CDR1 SQVTM and CDR2 ANQGSEA. The V end lost 5 bases, the J end lost 0 bases, and 8 bases lay between the germline ends. The CDR3 contains 12 residues. The CDR3 sequence: CSVFTSSYEQYF. Written as DNA, the CDR3 is TGCAGCGTTTTTACAAGCTCCTACGAGCAGTACTTC.

The chain recombines TRBV14 with TRBJ1-2; maybe TRBD1 (6 bases). This CDR3 is built from 15 residues. Germline lookup yields CDR1 SGHDN and CDR2 FVKESK. The V and J ends lost 2 bases and 4 bases respectively, with 14 bases between them. CDR3 DNA sequence: TGTGCCAGCAGCCAATATGGCAGGGGCATCTATGGCTACACCTTC. Translation: CASSQYGRGIYGYTF.

The chain is built from TRBV29-1 and TRBJ2-1; the D gene is possibly TRBD2 (6 bases). CDR1 is SQVTM and CDR2 is ANQGSEA in the germline V gene. The CDR3 runs to 12 residues. Deletions cut 7 bases from V and 9 bases from J, with 16 bases between. CDR3 sequence reads: CSGKTYSGEQFF. The CDR3 region has the DNA TGCAGCGGTAAGACTTATAGCGGTGAGCAGTTCTTC.

The rearrangement joins TRBV5-6 to TRBJ1-2; D gene uncertain. CDR1 is SGHDT and CDR2 is YYEEEE in the germline V gene. CDR3 size: 14 residues. Deletions cut 0 bases from V and 0 bases from J, with 6 bases between. CDR3 residues: CASSLVETNYGYTF. In nucleotides, the CDR3 is TGTGCCAGCAGCTTGGTTGAGACTAACTATGGCTACACCTTC.

This clone appeared once. V gene TRBV29-1 combines with J gene TRBJ2-5; D is ambiguous. CDR3 length: 12 amino acids. The V end lost 6 bases, the J end lost 4 bases, and 12 bases lay between the germline ends. The germline CDR1 and CDR2 sequences are SQVTM and ANQGSEA. CDR3 DNA sequence: TGCAGCGTCGTGAGCGTTGGAGAGACCCAGTACTTC. Translation: CSVVSVGETQYF.

The rearrangement links TRBV14 to TRBJ2-7, with D hard to call. Trimming took off 2 bases at V and 1 base at J, with 9 bases between the two ends. Per the germline V gene, CDR1 is SGHDN and CDR2 is FVKESK. This CDR3 region has 14 residues. The CDR3 sequence is CASSQHMVSYEQYF. CDR3 nucleotides: TGTGCCAGCAGCCAACATATGGTATCCTACGAGCAGTACTTC.

This clone appeared a single time. The gene calls are TRBV14 and TRBJ1-2; 7 positions agree with TRBD1. V was clipped by 4 bases and J by 4 bases; unmatched bases: 3. CDR1 SGHDN and CDR2 FVKESK come from the germline V gene. The CDR3 length is 13 residues. The CDR3 is CASSPRQGYGYTF. For the CDR3, the DNA is TGTGCCAGCAGCCCGAGACAGGGCTATGGCTACACCTTC. Complete variable domain (other parts from reference TRBV14 and TRBJ1-2): EAGVTQFPSHSVIEKGQTVTLRCDPISGHDNLYWYRRVMGKEIKFLLHFVKESKQDESGMPNNRFLAERTGGTYSTLKVQPAELEDSGVYFCASSPRQGYGYTFGSGTRLTVV.